Below are 32 T cell receptor beta chains sequenced from a single sample in a study of cytomegalovirus exposure and HLA in healthy donors. Amplification used 60 Vbeta primers and 13 Jbeta primers. The method was immunoSEQ multiplex PCR; TCRdb's version includes in-frame clones alone and lacks a portion of them. In the table there are about 160,000 clones, 80% to 90% of which are singletons. The sequencing input was PBMCs. Receptor source: a male donor in good health and CMV-seronegative.

This sequence joins TRBV6-1 and TRBJ1-3, with a possible D match to TRBD1 (6 bases). This CDR3 contains 15 residues. Germline-derived CDR1 and CDR2 are MNHNS and SASEGT. Trimming shortened V by 2 bases and J by 8 bases, and 16 bases separated the two germline ends. CDR3 in amino acids: CASSESHPTGHTIYF. CDR3 DNA: TGTGCCAGCAGTGAATCCCACCCGACAGGTCACACCATATATTTT.

The chain has TRBV10-2 and TRBJ2-7; the D gene is possibly TRBD1 (6 bases). Trimming removed 6 bases at V and 4 bases at J, with 7 bases between. CDR1 is WSHSY and CDR2 is SAAADI in the germline V gene. CDR3 length: 11 amino acids. CDR3 in DNA: TGCGCCAGCAGCGGACAGTACGAGCAGTACTTC. It yields the protein CASSGQYEQYF.

The rearrangement uses TRBV5-6 and TRBJ1-2; a weak D match, TRBD1 (6 bases). Germline-derived CDR1 and CDR2 are SGHDT and YYEEEE. Trimming pared 3 bases from V and 9 bases from J, leaving 12 bases between. This CDR3 region has 12 residues. Here the CDR3 DNA reads TGTGCCAGCAGCTATTGGACAGTCAGCTACACCTTC. Residues: CASSYWTVSYTF.

This clone was seen only a few times. J is TRBJ2-3 and V is TRBV5-6; 10 bases align to TRBD1. In germline, CDR1 is SGHDT, CDR2 YYEEEE. The length of the CDR3 is 15 residues. Trimming took 1 base from V and 3 from J; bases not matched to a gene: 2. The CDR3 bases are TGTGCCAGCAGCTTGAGGACAGGGGGAACAGATACGCAGTATTTT. Its protein is CASSLRTGGTDTQYF.

This rearrangement joins TRBV7-9 to TRBJ2-1; 7 bases line up with TRBD1. Germline loops: CDR1 SEHNR, CDR2 FQNEAQ (reference sequence). The J segment lost 12 bases and the V segment lost 5 bases, leaving 16 bases of the junction unmatched. This CDR3 is 15 amino acids long. CDR3 sequence (DNA): TGTGCCAGCAGCCCTGGGACAGTGCAGGCAATCGGGCAGTTCTTC. Its protein is CASSPGTVQAIGQFF.

The chain employs TRBV5-1 and TRBJ2-5; D is possibly TRBD1 (5 bases). The germline V gene encodes CDR1 SGHRS and CDR2 YFSETQ. The CDR3 length is 13 residues. V gave up 2 bases and J gave up 2 bases, with 7 bases separating them. CDR3 sequence: CASSFDRQETQYF. For the CDR3, the DNA is TGCGCCAGCAGCTTCGACAGACAAGAGACCCAGTACTTC.

V usage is TRBV5-1 and J usage is TRBJ2-7; the match to TRBD1 covers 10 bases. The germline gives CDR1 SGHRS, CDR2 YFSETQ. The CDR3 totals 16 residues. J lost 9 bases, V lost 4 bases, and 16 bases had no gene match. The CDR3 nucleotides are TGCGCCAGCAGCCCTAGACAGGGGGCTGATATCCCGAGGCAGTACTTC. This encodes CASSPRQGADIPRQYF.

The genes are TRBV5-6 and TRBJ2-7; TRBD1 aligns across 7 bases. V was pared by 0 bases and J by 5 bases, with 5 bases of the junction left unmatched. This CDR3 comprises 14 residues. In germline, CDR1 is SGHDT, CDR2 YYEEEE. The CDR3 region is CASSLAQGLDEQYF. The CDR3 coding sequence is TGTGCCAGCAGCTTGGCACAGGGGTTGGACGAGCAGTACTTC.

V is TRBV5-4 and J is TRBJ2-7; 8 bases match TRBD1. Trimming cost V 4 bases and J 3 bases; bases outside gene matches: 6. CDR1 is SGHNT, CDR2 YYREEE, per germline (reference sequence). This CDR3 is built from 14 residues. For the CDR3, the DNA is TGTGCCAGCAGCCAGGGACAGGAGCTCTACGAGCAGTACTTC. Its protein product is CASSQGQELYEQYF.

This chain joins TRBV5-1 and TRBJ2-3; D is possibly TRBD2 (6 bases). This CDR3 comprises 13 residues. In germline, CDR1 is SGHRS, CDR2 YFSETQ. The germline V and J ends were trimmed by 3 bases and 6 bases, with 11 bases remaining between them. In DNA, the CDR3 is TGCGCCAGCAGCTGGAGGGTAGATGATACGCAGTATTTT. Translating gives CASSWRVDDTQYF.

The chain combines TRBV7-2 with TRBJ1-2; 8 positions match TRBD1. V was pared by 2 bases and J by 3 bases, with 5 bases of the junction left unmatched. The CDR3 sequence is 15 residues long. Germline V gene data show CDR1 as SGHTA and CDR2 as FQGNSA. CDR3 in DNA: TGTGCCAGCAGCTTATCCCCAGGGGGCTACTATGGCTACACCTTC. Translation gives CASSLSPGGYYGYTF.

This sequence joins TRBV4-1 and TRBJ2-7, with TRBD1 as a possible D gene (6 bases). The CDR3 is 15 residues long. Germline CDR1 reads MGHRA; CDR2 reads YSYEKL. Trimming took off 0 bases at V and 3 bases at J, with 12 bases between the two ends. CDR3 region: CASSQDRWDNYEQYF. In DNA form, the CDR3 reads TGCGCCAGCAGCCAAGATCGGTGGGACAACTACGAGCAGTACTTC.

As DNA, the CDR3 is TGTGCCAGCAGCCCGCGGGGAGCGCCACAAGAGACCCAGTACTTC. The encoded protein is CASSPRGAPQETQYF. The chain has TRBV13 and TRBJ2-5; perhaps TRBD2 as D (6 bases). Germline CDR1 reads PRHDT; CDR2 reads FYEKMQ (reference sequence). Trimming cost V 5 bases and J 2 bases, with 15 bases left between them. This CDR3 region has 15 residues.

This rearrangement joins TRBV13 to TRBJ1-2, with a possible D match to TRBD1 (5 bases). The V and J ends lost 3 bases and 4 bases respectively, with 15 bases between them. The CDR3 length is 15 residues. Germline V CDR1 and CDR2: PRHDT, FYEKMQ (reference sequence). CDR3: CASSLGPTELYGYTF. The CDR3 nucleotides are TGTGCCAGCAGCTTGGGGCCGACAGAGCTCTATGGCTACACCTTC.

The V and J genes are TRBV6-5 and TRBJ2-3; the D gene is possibly TRBD2 (6 bases). With 1 base removed from V and 1 base from J, the gap between germline ends came to 12 bases. The CDR3 is 16 amino acids. Germline V gene sequence: CDR1 MNHEY, CDR2 SVGAGI. CDR3 nucleotide sequence: TGTGCCAGCAGTTACTTACTAGGAGGGGGCACAGATACGCAGTATTTT. As protein: CASSYLLGGGTDTQYF.

This clone was counted between two and nine times. This chain joins TRBV5-6 and TRBJ2-7; tentative D call: TRBD1 (6 bases). This CDR3 contains 16 residues. CDR1 and CDR2 from the germline V gene are SGHDT and YYEEEE. V lost 2 bases to trimming and J lost 0 bases, with 15 bases between them. CDR3 in amino acids: CASSLYLDRDSYEQYF. In DNA form, the CDR3 reads TGTGCCAGCAGCTTATACCTGGACAGAGACTCCTACGAGCAGTACTTC.

V gene TRBV27 combines with J gene TRBJ1-4; D is undetermined. The V gene's germline CDR1 is MNHEY and CDR2 SMNVEV (reference sequence). V lost 5 bases and J lost 4, with 14 bases in between. The CDR3 sequence is 15 residues long. CDR3 nucleotides: TGTGCCAGCAGTATTCAAGGGCGGGGTAATGAAAAACTGTTTTTT. Protein: CASSIQGRGNEKLFF.

The chain uses TRBV28 and TRBJ1-5, with D possibly matching TRBD1 (5 bases). The CDR3 is 15 residues long. With 3 bases removed from V and 5 bases from J, the gap between germline ends came to 14 bases. From germline, CDR1 is MDHEN and CDR2 SYDVKM. Here the CDR3 reads CASSFPSTAHQPQHF. The CDR3 DNA reads as TGTGCCAGCAGTTTTCCATCGACAGCACATCAGCCCCAGCATTTT.

The chain joins TRBV6-5 to TRBJ1-2; D is unresolved. The V end was cut by 7 bases, the J end by 4 bases, with 13 bases between. Per germline, CDR1 MNHEY and CDR2 SVGAGI. The CDR3 is 13 amino acids. The CDR3 reads CASIGEESYGYTF. The CDR3 DNA sequence: TGTGCCAGCATTGGGGAGGAGAGCTATGGCTACACCTTC.

The rearrangement links TRBV6-1 to TRBJ1-4, with 7 positions matching TRBD1. Germline loops: CDR1 MNHNS, CDR2 SASEGT. The CDR3 has 15 amino acids. V was clipped by 10 bases and J by 0 bases; unmatched bases: 8. CDR3 DNA: TGTGCCATCCCGAGGGACAGTGCAACTAATGAAAAACTGTTTTTT. Translating gives CAIPRDSATNEKLFF.

The chain joins TRBV6-6 to TRBJ1-1; 9 nucleotides line up with TRBD1. There are 15 residues in the CDR3. The J segment lost 6 bases and the V segment lost 6 bases, leaving 11 bases of the junction unmatched. Germline loops: CDR1 MNHNY, CDR2 SVGAGI (reference sequence). The CDR3 loop is CASRQKGQGESEAFF. In DNA, the CDR3 is TGTGCCAGCAGGCAGAAGGGACAGGGTGAATCTGAAGCTTTCTTT.

The chain has TRBV10-3 and TRBJ2-3; D is possibly TRBD2 (5 bases). This CDR3 contains 13 residues. Germline CDR1 and CDR2: ENHRY and SYGVKD. With 6 bases removed from V and 2 bases from J, the gap between germline ends came to 9 bases. The DNA for the CDR3 is TGTGCCATCAGCGAGCGGTCCACAGATACGCAGTATTTT. It encodes CAISERSTDTQYF.

The chain joins TRBV28 to TRBJ2-5; 9 nucleotides line up with TRBD2. The end of the DNA aligns better with TRBJ2-7, so the J call may be wrong. The CDR3 has 15 amino acids. The germline CDR1 and CDR2 sequences are MDHEN and SYDVKM. This CDR3 reads CASLLTSGGSYEQYF. As DNA, the CDR3 is TGTGCCAGCCTACTGACTAGCGGAGGTTCCTACGAGCAGTACTTC.

The chain combines TRBV10-3 with TRBJ2-7, with 14 bases that match TRBD2. There are 15 residues in the CDR3. Germline CDR1 is ENHRY and CDR2 is SYGVKD. With 6 bases clipped from V and 6 bases from J, the junction kept 7 bases outside the gene matches. The CDR3 DNA reads as TGTGCCATCAGACCGGGACTAGCGGGAGTAGGCGAGCAGTACTTC. It yields the protein CAIRPGLAGVGEQYF.

Only a few counts were recorded for this clone. The J gene is TRBJ1-5, the V gene TRBV4-2; TRBD1 aligns across 7 bases. The V segment lost 4 bases and the J segment 4 bases; nucleotides outside the gene matches: 7. The V gene's germline CDR1 is LGHNA and CDR2 YNFKEQ. This CDR3 region has 15 residues. The CDR3 DNA reads TGTGCCAGCAGCCTTACAGGGGAGGTGAATCAGCCCCAGCATTTT. Translation: CASSLTGEVNQPQHF.

The chain has TRBV2 and TRBJ1-4; D unresolved. The CDR3 sequence is 14 residues long. Per germline, CDR1 SNHLY and CDR2 FYNNEI. V lost 1 base, J lost 5 bases, and 8 bases lay in between. DNA for the CDR3: TGTGCCAGCAGTGAAGTTAGAGGAAATGAAAAACTGTTTTTT. Its translation: CASSEVRGNEKLFF.

The J gene is TRBJ2-3, the V gene TRBV29-1; D is unresolved. Trimming stripped 8 bases from V and 4 bases from J, with 25 bases between. Per the germline V gene, CDR1 is SQVTM and CDR2 is ANQGSEA. CDR3 size: 16 residues. CDR3 residues: CSIRLPGYSPADTQYF. In nucleotides, the CDR3 is TGCAGCATCCGCCTTCCAGGCTACTCCCCCGCAGATACGCAGTATTTT.

The chain links TRBV18 to TRBJ2-6; 10 bases agree with TRBD2. The germline V gene encodes CDR1 KGHSH and CDR2 LQKENI. V shed 1 base and J 0 bases; nucleotides not matched to a gene: 3. This CDR3 is 18 amino acids long. CDR3 region: CASSPRTSGSSGANVLTF. CDR3 sequence (DNA): TGTGCCAGCTCACCACGGACTAGCGGTAGCTCTGGGGCCAACGTCCTGACTTTC.

The J gene is TRBJ1-4, the V gene TRBV6-4; no clear D gene. The V gene lost 2 bases and the J gene lost 5 bases, with 12 bases spanning the gap. This CDR3 has 15 amino acids. CDR1 MRHNA and CDR2 SNTAGT come from the germline V gene. The CDR3 DNA is TGTGCCAGCAGTGACCCCGGGATACCAAATGAAAAACTGTTTTTT. Residues: CASSDPGIPNEKLFF.

The chain links TRBV5-1 to TRBJ1-6; 7 nucleotides agree with TRBD1. Germline V gene data show CDR1 as SGHRS and CDR2 as YFSETQ. V lost 0 bases and J lost 7; bases outside the gene matches: 4. The CDR3 has 15 amino acids. CDR3 amino acids: CASSLGGTANSPLHF. DNA for the CDR3: TGCGCCAGCAGCTTGGGGGGGACAGCGAATTCACCCCTCCACTTT.

This clone has just one count. The chain joins TRBV9 to TRBJ2-3; no firm D call. CDR1 and CDR2 (germline): SGDLS, YYNGEE. The CDR3 spans 14 residues. V was clipped by 0 bases and J by 4 bases, with 9 bases between them. The CDR3 coding sequence is TGTGCCAGCAGCGTAGGCGTTGTCCCAGATACGCAGTATTTT. Translating gives CASSVGVVPDTQYF.

The chain joins TRBV10-3 to TRBJ2-5; tentatively, D is TRBD2 (6 bases). There are 13 residues in the CDR3. V was pared by 6 bases and J by 2 bases, with 10 bases between. In germline, CDR1 is ENHRY, CDR2 SYGVKD. CDR3 bases: TGTGCCATCAGGCGGGACGAGCAAGAGACCCAGTACTTC. It specifies CAIRRDEQETQYF.